The rows below give T cell receptor beta chains drawn from one sample of a study of glioma-infiltrating T cells after dendritic cell vaccination. The data were produced by immunoSEQ multiplex PCR, yet TCRdb's version contains in-frame clones alone and is incomplete. The sample records about 92,000 clones, under 90% being singletons. Here the sequenced sample was blood, taken before dendritic cell vaccination. Source of these receptors: a human donor with glioblastoma. CDR3s include the opening cysteine and the closing phenylalanine or tryptophan. A D gene is named only where the DNA matches it firmly.

TRBD1 TRBJ1-1 TRBV9 CASSGPLTDRAWGTEAFF TGTGCCAGCAGCGGACCACTTACCGACAGGGCGTGGGGCACTGAAGCTTTCTTT
TRBD2 TRBJ2-3 TRBV11-2 CASRPVTSGFRTQYF TGTGCCAGCAGACCCGTGACTAGCGGGTTCCGTACGCAGTATTTT
TRBD1 TRBJ2-7 TRBV7-8 CASSLVSGQGLYEQYF TGTGCCAGCAGCTTAGTTTCAGGACAGGGCCTCTACGAGCAGTACTTC
TRBD1 TRBJ1-1 TRBV30 CAWSPPDRKVFF TGTGCCTGGAGTCCTCCGGACAGGAAGGTTTTCTTT
- TRBJ2-7 TRBV7-8 CASSPEIGVRHEQYF TGTGCCAGCAGCCCCGAAATTGGAGTTCGCCACGAGCAGTACTTC
- TRBJ2-6 TRBV28 CASSQDSSGANVLTF TGTGCCAGCAGCCAGGACAGCTCTGGGGCCAACGTCCTGACTTTC
- TRBJ2-3 TRBV9 CASSDPPGVNSDTQYF TGTGCCAGCAGCGATCCCCCCGGGGTGAACTCCGATACGCAGTATTTT
- TRBJ1-3 TRBV4-2 CASSQDTGSSGNTIYF TGTGCCAGCAGCCAAGATACAGGTTCCTCTGGAAACACCATATATTTT
TRBD2 TRBJ2-1 TRBV19 CASSLSGGARNEQFF TGTGCCAGTAGCCTTAGCGGGGGGGCTAGAAATGAGCAGTTCTTC
TRBD1 TRBJ1-6 TRBV7-2 CASSLEGQGAPTLHF TGTGCCAGCAGCTTGGAGGGACAGGGGGCCCCTACTCTCCACTTT
TRBD2 TRBJ2-7 TRBV7-3 CASSLQSKGGKNEQYF TGTGCCAGCAGCTTACAATCTAAGGGAGGGAAAAACGAGCAGTACTTC
- TRBJ1-4 TRBV19 CASSADRGINEKLFF TGTGCCAGTAGCGCCGACCGGGGAATCAATGAAAAACTGTTTTTT
TRBD1 TRBJ2-5 TRBV5-6 CASSFRGIETQYF TGTGCCAGCAGCTTCAGGGGGATAGAGACCCAGTACTTC
- TRBJ2-7 TRBV7-2 CASSPLSMGRREQYF TGTGCCAGCAGCCCTTTGTCTATGGGGCGCCGGGAGCAGTACTTC
- TRBJ1-1 TRBV30 CAWSSGARGTEAFF TGTGCCTGGAGCTCTGGGGCACGGGGGACTGAAGCTTTCTTT
- TRBJ1-1 TRBV28 CASSFSLRYTEAFF TGTGCCAGCAGTTTCTCTTTGCGTTACACTGAAGCTTTCTTT